A single sample is the source of the 21 T cell receptor beta chains below, sequenced in a study of OX40 agonist ivuxolimab in advanced cancers. Data came from immunoSEQ multiplex PCR; TCRdb stores just in-frame clones and leaves some out. The table records around 81,000 clones, around 80% of them present only once. The sequencing used CD4+ or CD8+ T cells sorted from blood, collected in a trial of the OX40 agonist ivuxolimab. The receptors derive from an adult with an advanced solid tumor such as melanoma, head and neck, liver or kidney cancer.

The chain recombines TRBV27 with TRBJ1-1; maybe TRBD1 (6 bases). Germline assignment: CDR1 MNHEY and CDR2 SMNVEV (reference sequence). V was cut by 3 bases and J by 5 bases, with 10 bases left in between. The CDR3 length is 13 residues. Here the CDR3 DNA reads TGTGCCAGCAGTTTTACAGGGACAACTGAAGCTTTCTTT. This encodes CASSFTGTTEAFF.

The V gene is TRBV10-3, the J gene TRBJ2-7, with 7 nucleotides matching TRBD2. Germline lookup yields CDR1 ENHRY and CDR2 SYGVKD. J gave up 3 bases and V 2 bases, and 7 bases lay outside the gene matches. This CDR3 is 15 amino acids long. In DNA, the CDR3 is TGTGCCATCAGTGAGGGCAGGGAGGGCTACTACGAGCAGTACTTC. This codes for CAISEGREGYYEQYF.

The V call is TRBV7-2, the J call TRBJ2-1; 10 nucleotides line up with TRBD1. This CDR3 region has 14 residues. Germline assignment: CDR1 SGHTA and CDR2 FQGNSA. J was trimmed by 6 bases and V by 5 bases; bases with no gene match: 4. The CDR3 coding sequence is TGTGCCAGCAGCAAAGGGGACAGGGGCAATGAGCAGTTCTTC. Its protein is CASSKGDRGNEQFF.

The rearrangement joins TRBV5-4 to TRBJ2-1; D is ambiguous. This CDR3 is 13 amino acids long. Deletions cut 3 bases from V and 5 bases from J, with 9 bases between. CDR1 is SGHNT and CDR2 is YYREEE in the germline V gene (reference sequence). The CDR3 sequence: CASSSIVHNEQFF. In DNA form, the CDR3 reads TGTGCCAGCAGCTCTATAGTTCACAATGAGCAGTTCTTC.

V gene TRBV25-1 combines with J gene TRBJ1-6; possible D gene TRBD1, 5 bases. Trimming left V 0 bases short and J 9 bases short, with 15 bases between. The CDR3 covers 16 residues. Germline V gene sequence: CDR1 MGHDK, CDR2 SYGVNS. The CDR3 DNA sequence: TGTGCCAGCAGTGAATATCAGGGTGGAAATGGTTCACCCCTCCACTTT. Translation: CASSEYQGGNGSPLHF.

This chain connects TRBV6-5 to TRBJ2-3; D call uncertain. Germline CDR1 reads MNHEY; CDR2 reads SVGAGI. Trimming took 6 bases from V and 1 from J, leaving 11 bases between them. The CDR3 sequence is 14 residues long. CDR3 protein: CASSSPRGTDTQYF. Here the CDR3 DNA reads TGTGCCAGCAGCTCCCCTAGGGGCACAGATACGCAGTATTTT.

The chain uses TRBV7-2 and TRBJ1-5, with unresolved D. The CDR3 consists of 14 residues. Germline values: CDR1 SGHTA, CDR2 FQGNSA. The V gene lost 6 bases and the J gene lost 0 bases, with 9 bases spanning the gap. In nucleotides, the CDR3 is TGTGCCAGCAGTAGGCAACGTAGCAATCAGCCCCAGCATTTT. It yields the protein CASSRQRSNQPQHF.

The V and J genes are TRBV29-1 and TRBJ1-5, with 10 bases matching TRBD1. Germline assignment: CDR1 SQVTM and CDR2 ANQGSEA. The V segment lost 6 bases and the J segment 2 bases; nucleotides outside the gene matches: 7. This CDR3 has 15 residues. DNA for the CDR3: TGCAGCGTGAGGGTAGGGACAGGGGGCAATCAGCCCCAGCATTTT. Translating it yields CSVRVGTGGNQPQHF.

The genes are TRBV2 and TRBJ2-1, with 9 bases that match TRBD2. Germline V gene data show CDR1 as SNHLY and CDR2 as FYNNEI. V shed 8 bases and J 10 bases; nucleotides not matched to a gene: 12. The CDR3 runs to 14 residues. This chain's CDR3 is CASQRPSGATEQFF. CDR3 in DNA: TGTGCCAGCCAACGGCCTAGCGGGGCCACGGAGCAGTTCTTC.

V is TRBV18 and J is TRBJ1-5; D is possibly TRBD1 (6 bases). CDR3 length: 16 residues. V dropped 3 bases and J dropped 4 bases, with 16 bases sitting between them. Germline V gives CDR1 KGHSH, CDR2 LQKENI. In DNA form, the CDR3 reads TGTGCCAGCTCACCCCAACCAAGCAGGGGAAATCAGCCCCAGCATTTT. Its protein is CASSPQPSRGNQPQHF.

The chain has TRBV28 and TRBJ2-2; 14 positions agree with TRBD2. Germline V CDR1 and CDR2: MDHEN, SYDVKM. This CDR3 comprises 16 residues. V dropped 6 bases and J dropped 6; count of bases not matched to a gene: 6. The CDR3 protein is CASSPGTSGRPGELFF. CDR3 coding DNA: TGTGCCAGCAGCCCCGGGACTAGCGGGAGACCCGGGGAGCTGTTTTTT.

The J gene is TRBJ2-1, the V gene TRBV14; D is possibly TRBD1 (5 bases). CDR1 and CDR2 from the germline V gene are SGHDN and FVKESK. Trimming shortened V by 6 bases and J by 8 bases, and 11 bases separated the two germline ends. The CDR3 is 12 amino acids. The CDR3 protein is CASRPDSYEQFF. The CDR3 region has the DNA TGTGCCAGCAGGCCTGACAGCTATGAGCAGTTCTTC.

The V call is TRBV27, the J call TRBJ2-3; TRBD2 agrees at 8 bases. Trimming cost V 2 bases and J 2 bases; bases outside gene matches: 9. The germline gives CDR1 MNHEY, CDR2 SMNVEV (reference sequence). The CDR3 covers 17 residues. The CDR3 loop reads CASSLKGRGVYTDTQYF. The CDR3 nucleotides read TGTGCCAGCAGTTTAAAGGGGCGGGGGGTTTACACAGATACGCAGTATTTT.

The chain joins TRBV28 to TRBJ2-1; 9 bases are a match to TRBD2. CDR3 length: 16 residues. The V gene's germline CDR1 is MDHEN and CDR2 SYDVKM. J was trimmed by 8 bases and V by 5 bases; bases with no gene match: 13. In DNA, the CDR3 is TGTGCCAGCAGTCCCCTACTGAGTAGCGGGAGCTATGAGCAGTTCTTC. This sequence encodes CASSPLLSSGSYEQFF.

The sample holds one count of this clone. The chain has TRBV23-1 and TRBJ2-7, with TRBD2 matching 8 bases. TRBV23-1 has ORF status, its function being uncertain. The trim removed 4 bases at V and 7 bases at J, leaving 12 bases unmatched. The CDR3 is 15 residues long. The CDR3 coding sequence is TGCGCCAGCAGTCCCCCAACTAGCGGTCCTACTGAGCAGTACTTC. Translation: CASSPPTSGPTEQYF.

The chain has TRBV4-1 and TRBJ2-3; 10 bases line up with TRBD2. Losses at the gene ends were 0 bases for V and 4 bases for J; bases not matched to a gene: 4. Germline-derived CDR1 and CDR2 are MGHRA and YSYEKL. CDR3 length equals 16 residues. DNA of the CDR3: TGCGCCAGCAGCCAAGATGCTAGCGGGAGCCCAGATACGCAGTATTTT. Its translation: CASSQDASGSPDTQYF.

V is TRBV7-2 and J is TRBJ1-5; D remains unclear. V gave up 1 base and J gave up 2 bases, with 15 bases separating them. The germline V gene has CDR1 SGHTA and CDR2 FQGNSA. The CDR3 covers 17 residues. CDR3 in amino acids: CASSLGSERRRNQPQHF. CDR3 in DNA: TGTGCCAGCAGCTTAGGCTCCGAACGTCGACGCAATCAGCCCCAGCATTTT.

The gene calls are TRBV28 and TRBJ2-1; TRBD2 matches 13 bases. The CDR3 consists of 15 residues. In germline, CDR1 is MDHEN, CDR2 SYDVKM. J was trimmed by 7 bases and V by 6 bases; bases with no gene match: 6. CDR3 nucleotide sequence: TGTGCCAGCAGCGGGACTAGCGGGAACCGGAATGAGCAGTTCTTC. It translates to CASSGTSGNRNEQFF.

CDR3 in DNA: TGTGCCAGTAGTGACGCTAATTCACCCCTCCACTTT. Protein product: CASSDANSPLHF. The V and J genes are TRBV19 and TRBJ1-6; no firm D call. This CDR3 contains 12 residues. Germline CDR1 and CDR2: LNHDA and SQIVND (reference sequence). The germline V and J ends were trimmed by 5 bases and 6 bases, with 5 bases remaining between them.

CDR3 in amino acids: CATSRGLTSGTDTQYF. The CDR3 DNA sequence: TGTGCCACCAGCAGAGGACTGACCTCCGGCACAGATACGCAGTATTTT. The chain employs TRBV15 and TRBJ2-3; the D is unclear. Germline V gives CDR1 LNHNV, CDR2 YYDKDF (reference sequence). V was pared by 1 base and J by 1 base, with 12 bases between. The CDR3 extends over 16 amino acids.

The rearrangement joins TRBV6-6 to TRBJ1-4, with D possibly TRBD1 on 5 matching bases. The CDR3 extends over 14 amino acids. The V gene's germline CDR1 is MNHNY and CDR2 SVGAGI (reference sequence). The V gene lost 2 bases and the J gene lost 8 bases, with 12 bases spanning the gap. CDR3 amino acids: CASSYLGPGEKLFF. As DNA, the CDR3 is TGTGCCAGCAGTTACCTCGGGCCAGGGGAAAAACTGTTTTTT.